Included here is one T cell receptor beta chain sequence, with context. What it binds is not known. TCRdb processed the 5' RACE reads again and assigns one entry to each CDR3 protein, with no DNA. The sample has approximately 550,000 distinct CDR3 sequences; the top ten hold 3% to 4.5%. The sample is drawn from a study of T cells expressing NK-cell markers. General observations from the study: The CD3+CD56-NKG2C+ fraction of four donors was likewise dominated by these clonotypes.

The CDR3 covers 15 residues. Germline CDR1 and CDR2: DFQATT and SNEGSKA (reference sequence). The sample consisted of blood T cells: a sorted CD56 or NKG2C T cell subset, CD4+ or CD8+ T cells, or bulk PBMC T cells (not recorded which). J is TRBJ2-3 and V is TRBV20-1; there is no DNA to check the TCRdb D call of TRBD2. The TCR sequence derives from a man between 18 and 29 years old in good health. This CDR3 reads CSARLAGINTDTQYF.